This TCR beta chain stems from a study of immune evolution from preneoplasia to lung adenocarcinoma. Overall study results and limits: Top clone share appeared to fall from AAH through AIS, MIA, adenocarcinoma.

The CDR3 is 14 amino acids. With 0 bases clipped from V and 8 bases from J, the junction kept 6 bases outside the gene matches. CDR1 is KGHSH and CDR2 is LQKENI in the germline V gene. This clone was observed once. What it binds is unknown. This table comes from immunoSEQ multiplex PCR, and its TCRdb copy is limited to in-frame clones, with some not included. The sample has 9,000 to 10,000 clones; more than 70% are singletons. This receptor was obtained from a person aged 80 or older with lung adenocarcinoma. Input material: FFPE lung adenocarcinoma in situ tissue. This rearrangement joins TRBV18 to TRBJ1-2; TRBD1 matches 7 bases. The CDR3 DNA reads TGTGCCAGCTCACCACCAGGACAGGTCGGAGGCTACACCTTC. Its translation is CASSPPGQVGGYTF.